These 10 T cell receptor beta chains share one sample of origin, sequenced in a study of T-cell memory formation after mild COVID-19. TCRdb itself ran the 5' RACE reads through MiXCR, one entry per CDR3 protein. The table has hundreds of thousands of distinct CDR3 sequences, under 20% seen once. Sequenced: PBMCs or a T cell subset sorted from them (not recorded which). These receptors all come from a man in his late teens or twenties who had mild COVID-19 (a few samples of this study predate the infection). Cell type and time point are not known.

The chain has TRBV7-6 and TRBJ2-1, with 8 bases aligning to TRBD1. Germline V gene lookup returns CDR1 SGHVS and CDR2 FNYEAQ. V shed 5 bases, J shed 0 bases, and the junction held 3 bases outside the gene matches. The CDR3 runs to 15 residues. The CDR3 DNA is TGTGCCAGCAGCGTGGGACAGGTCTCCTACAATGAGCAGTTCTTC. Translated: CASSVGQVSYNEQFF.

The chain combines TRBV29-1 with TRBJ2-1; D remains ambiguous. In germline, CDR1 is SQVTM, CDR2 ANQGSEA. The CDR3 totals 13 residues. V was shortened by 4 bases and J by 0 bases, with 7 bases between the two germline ends. In DNA form, the CDR3 reads TGCAGCGTTGTAACAAGCTCCTACAATGAGCAGTTCTTC. Its translation is CSVVTSSYNEQFF.

The chain employs TRBV5-1 and TRBJ2-1; D is possibly TRBD2 (6 bases). Trimming removed 5 bases from V and 14 bases from J, with 17 bases in between. The germline gives CDR1 SGHRS, CDR2 YFSETQ. CDR3 length: 12 residues. CDR3 in DNA: TGCGCCAGCAGTTCGGACGGAGGGAGCAAGTTCTTC. The encoded protein is CASSSDGGSKFF.

This clonotype came up many times. The rearrangement uses TRBV5-1 and TRBJ2-1, with 8 bases fitting TRBD2. Germline CDR1 SGHRS, CDR2 YFSETQ. The CDR3 sequence is 16 residues long. Germline trimming cut 1 base from V and 2 bases from J; bases unmatched to any gene: 5. The CDR3 coding sequence is TGCGCCAGCAGCTTGAACCTAGCGGGCACCTACAATGAGCAGTTCTTC. It translates to CASSLNLAGTYNEQFF.

This clonotype has more than one count but fewer than ten. This chain uses TRBV11-2 with TRBJ1-2, with D unresolved. The CDR3 consists of 15 residues. V lost 0 bases, J lost 6 bases, and 14 bases lay in between. From germline, CDR1 is SGHAT and CDR2 FQNNGV. The CDR3 nucleotides are TGTGCCAGCAGCTTAGAACGCATTGCCCAAGATGGCTACACCTTC. This sequence encodes CASSLERIAQDGYTF.

This clonotype was counted between two and nine times. The chain links TRBV27 to TRBJ1-6; 7 bases are a match to TRBD1. The germline CDR1 and CDR2 sequences are MNHEY and SMNVEV (reference sequence). V lost 6 bases and J lost 6; bases outside the gene matches: 8. The CDR3 spans 15 residues. CDR3 in amino acids: CASRYGTALNSPLHF. In DNA form, the CDR3 reads TGTGCCAGCAGATATGGGACAGCTCTTAATTCACCCCTCCACTTT.

V and J are TRBV13 and TRBJ1-1; weak D call: TRBD1 (5 bases). The germline V gene has CDR1 PRHDT and CDR2 FYEKMQ (reference sequence). The CDR3 loop spans 13 amino acids. V gave up 3 bases and J gave up 5 bases, with 10 bases separating them. Here the CDR3 reads CASSFRVRTEAFF. The CDR3 region has the DNA TGTGCCAGCAGCTTCAGGGTGAGAACTGAAGCTTTCTTT.

The chain combines TRBV5-1 with TRBJ1-4; D may be TRBD1 (5 bases). The germline gives CDR1 SGHRS, CDR2 YFSETQ. V was cut by 1 base and J by 5 bases, with 18 bases left in between. The CDR3 loop spans 17 amino acids. CDR3 in amino acids: CASSLYDSGTGNEKLFF. The CDR3 DNA sequence: TGCGCCAGCAGCTTGTATGATTCCGGGACTGGGAATGAAAAACTGTTTTTT.

The gene calls are TRBV29-1 and TRBJ2-5; D is unclear. The germline V gene has CDR1 SQVTM and CDR2 ANQGSEA. The V end lost 4 bases, the J end lost 2 bases, and 8 bases lay between the germline ends. This CDR3 contains 12 residues. CDR3 protein: CSVGSIQETQYF. The CDR3 coding sequence is TGCAGCGTTGGATCAATTCAAGAGACCCAGTACTTC.

This clonotype was detected only a few times. V usage is TRBV6-5 and J usage is TRBJ1-1; 9 bases are shared with TRBD1. The germline V gene has CDR1 MNHEY and CDR2 SVGAGI. V shed 5 bases, J shed 1 base, and the junction held 8 bases outside the gene matches. This CDR3 contains 16 residues. The CDR3 sequence: CASSVTWTGANTEAFF. The CDR3 nucleotides read TGTGCCAGCAGTGTAACTTGGACAGGGGCGAACACTGAAGCTTTCTTT.